Listed below are T cell receptor beta chains from one sample, sequenced in a study of cytomegalovirus exposure and HLA in healthy donors. Method: immunoSEQ multiplex PCR; TCRdb's copy keeps in-frame clones and lacks some. The sample contains fewer than 150,000 clones, approximately 86% of which appear only once. Material for sequencing was PBMCs. These receptors all stem from a man aged 18 to 29 in good health and CMV-seropositive. The CDR3 runs from the conserved cysteine through the conserved F or W. A D gene is named only where the DNA matches it firmly. Rows may omit the clone size; those that give it use once, few, many or a size class.

CDR3 | DNA | size | J | V | D
CAAGTGNEQYF | TGTGCCGCCGGGACAGGGAACGAGCAGTACTTC | NA | TRBJ2-7 | TRBV27 | TRBD1
CASSVRQGKNTGELFF | TGTGCCAGCAGCGTAAGACAGGGGAAGAACACCGGGGAGCTGTTTTTT | NA | TRBJ2-2 | TRBV9 | TRBD1
CASSVSTQNTEAFF | TGTGCCAGCAGCGTGAGTACCCAGAACACTGAAGCTTTCTTT | NA | TRBJ1-1 | TRBV9 | NA
CASSLGEGTEAFF | TGTGCCAGCAGTTTGGGGGAGGGCACTGAAGCTTTCTTT | NA | TRBJ1-1 | TRBV27 | NA
CASETGESLTDTQYF | TGCGCCAGCGAGACAGGAGAGAGTCTCACAGATACGCAGTATTTT | NA | TRBJ2-3 | TRBV5-1 | NA
CASGWDRANEKLFF | TGTGCCAGCGGCTGGGACAGGGCTAATGAAAAACTGTTTTTT | NA | TRBJ1-4 | TRBV6-5 | TRBD1
CAISETSQGQPQHF | TGTGCCATCAGTGAGACTTCACAGGGTCAGCCCCAGCATTTT | NA | TRBJ1-5 | TRBV10-3 | NA
CASSLPQGAGSHEQYF | TGTGCCAGCAGCTTACCCCAGGGTGCTGGGTCCCACGAGCAGTACTTC | NA | TRBJ2-7 | TRBV11-2 | NA
CSVGMTGESYEQYF | TGCAGCGTTGGTATGACGGGGGAGTCCTACGAGCAGTACTTC | NA | TRBJ2-7 | TRBV29-1 | NA
CASSYGLAAHEQYF | TGTGCCAGCAGTTATGGGCTAGCCGCCCACGAGCAGTACTTC | NA | TRBJ2-7 | TRBV27 | NA
CASSFLTGGYYGYTF | TGTGCCAGCAGTTTCCTGACAGGGGGCTACTATGGCTACACCTTC | NA | TRBJ1-2 | TRBV27 | TRBD1
CASSLGSGTGSGEAFF | TGCGCCAGCAGCTTGGGATCCGGGACAGGGTCCGGGGAAGCTTTCTTT | NA | TRBJ1-1 | TRBV5-1 | TRBD1
CASSLSLGGGAKNIQYF | TGTGCCAGCAGCTTGTCTTTAGGTGGCGGAGCCAAAAACATTCAGTACTTC | NA | TRBJ2-4 | TRBV5-4 | NA
CASSVAPGVHYEQYF | TGTGCCAGCAGCGTAGCCCCGGGGGTCCATTACGAGCAGTACTTC | NA | TRBJ2-7 | TRBV9 | NA
CASSSGEETQYF | TGTGCCAGCAGCTCAGGGGAAGAGACCCAGTACTTC | NA | TRBJ2-5 | TRBV7-6 | NA
CASSLLAGGVHEQFF | TGTGCCAGTAGCCTTCTAGCGGGAGGGGTACATGAGCAGTTCTTC | NA | TRBJ2-1 | TRBV19 | TRBD2
CASSATGQGGNTIYF | TGTGCCAGCAGCGCAACCGGACAGGGCGGAAACACCATATATTTT | NA | TRBJ1-3 | TRBV9 | TRBD1
CATSRDRIQGRGEQYF | TGTGCCACCAGCAGAGATAGGATACAGGGCCGTGGGGAGCAGTACTTC | once | TRBJ2-7 | TRBV15 | NA
CASSTTLRNEQFF | TGTGCCAGCAGCACGACTCTTAGGAATGAGCAGTTCTTC | NA | TRBJ2-1 | TRBV14 | NA
CASSPVDRRDPNEQFF | TGCGCCAGCAGCCCCGTGGACAGGCGGGACCCCAATGAGCAGTTCTTC | NA | TRBJ2-1 | TRBV4-1 | NA
CAWSLGTGTEAFF | TGTGCCTGGAGTCTGGGCACCGGCACTGAAGCTTTCTTT | NA | TRBJ1-1 | TRBV30 | NA
CASSYYAGGRTDTQYF | TGTGCCAGCAGTTATTATGCGGGGGGGCGCACAGATACGCAGTATTTT | NA | TRBJ2-3 | TRBV6-6 | TRBD2